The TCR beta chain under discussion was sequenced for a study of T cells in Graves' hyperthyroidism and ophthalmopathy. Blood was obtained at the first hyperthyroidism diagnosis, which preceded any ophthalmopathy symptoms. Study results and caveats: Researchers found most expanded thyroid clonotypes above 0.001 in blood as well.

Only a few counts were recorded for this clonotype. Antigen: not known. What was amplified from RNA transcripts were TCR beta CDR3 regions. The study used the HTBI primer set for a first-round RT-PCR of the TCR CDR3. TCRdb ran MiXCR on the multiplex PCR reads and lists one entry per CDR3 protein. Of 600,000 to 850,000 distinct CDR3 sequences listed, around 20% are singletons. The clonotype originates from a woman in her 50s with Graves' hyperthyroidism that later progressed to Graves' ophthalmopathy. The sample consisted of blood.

The chain's CDR3 is CASSLAGGRANQPQHF. CDR3 DNA: TGTGCCAGCAGCTTAGCGGGGGGACGAGCGAATCAGCCCCAGCATTTT. The chain uses TRBV7-8 and TRBJ1-5, with D perhaps TRBD1 (5 bases). From germline, CDR1 is SGHVS and CDR2 FQNEAQ. V shed 0 bases and J shed 4 bases, with 13 bases lying between them. The CDR3 covers 16 residues.